This T cell receptor beta chain was recovered during a study of T-cell memory formation after mild COVID-19 (dated by TCRdb to the early 2020s). About the investigation overall: TCR sequence clusters from the two donors were largely donor specific. Longitudinal TCRalpha and TCRbeta repertoire sequencing tracked T-cell clones expanding and contracting after mild COVID-19 in a couple of donors. Two young, previously healthy adult volunteers, one female and one male, were included in the cohort.

Concerning this clonotype: Its cognate antigen has yet to be identified. Base quality data are lacking; no much larger clone is found one base away.

The reads were generated on an Illumina NovaSeq 6000. Using 5'RACE with constant-segment primers, TCRalpha and TCRbeta cDNA libraries were constructed, with sample barcodes and unique molecular identifiers added in the process. Trizol reagent was used to extract RNA from every sample. Library amplification was performed in two PCR steps, and a second sample barcode and Illumina TruSeq adapters were introduced in the second step. Sequencing of libraries was performed on an Illumina NovaSeq with 2 x 150 bp paired-end reads. Under the source paper's analysis protocol: The reads were demultiplexed and collapsed into UMI-guided consensus sequences using migec v1.2.7. Using mixcr v2.1.11, UMI consensuses were aligned to TRA and TRB V and J templates and then assembled into clonotypes. Expanded or contracted clonotypes were those called significant by both edgeR and NoisET, with noise models trained on biological replicates. For edgeR calls, the thresholds were a false discovery rate-adjusted p below 0.01 and a log2 fold-change of 1. PCA with hierarchical clustering of max-normalized trajectories of the 1000 most abundant clonotypes was used as exploratory dynamics analysis. Separately sequenced CD4+ and CD8+ repertoires were used to assign a CD4 or CD8 phenotype to each responding clone. TCRdb reprocessing: public reads trimmed at Q25 with fastp, clones called with MiXCR, in-frame beta chains kept. Each entry merges the rows of one CDR3 protein and shows their most common DNA and genes. These V and J calls originate from TCRdb's pipeline instead of the authors' own analysis. Counted in this sample were fewer than 50,000 distinct CDR3 sequences; approximately 7% of them appeared once. The ten most abundant clones make up 0.6% to 1% of the sample.

Including cysteine and phenylalanine, the CDR3 has 14 amino acids. Of all the DNA, just the CDR3 is kept, 42 bases in frame from base 1. Trimming costs V 2 bases and J 4 bases, and their ends lie 9 bases apart. Ficoll-Paque density gradient centrifugation was the method used to isolate PBMCs. Paper-wide results and their limitations: Contracting CD4+ clones were found mainly in CM and EM memory subsets, while CD8+ clones were enriched in EMRA. Only a couple of mild cases were covered by the study, and larger cohorts that include severe cases with pre-infection samples were considered necessary. Some responding clones were detected in pre-infection memory, suggesting pre-existing cross-reactive memory T cells joined the SARS-CoV-2 response. Clones contracting from day 15 to 85 had balanced CD4/CD8 phenotypes, while a second wave expanding from day 15 to 37 was biased towards CD4+. SARS-CoV-2 specificity of the second-wave clones peaking on day 37 was not confirmed.

The specimen was PBMCs or a T cell subset sorted from them (not recorded which). The clonotype comes from an adult who had mild COVID-19 (a few samples of this study predate the infection). The sample titles of this study are shuffled in the database, so cell type and time point are left out. Rearrangement joined TRBV12-3 or TRBV12-4 to TRBJ1-5; there is no confident call for the D gene. In nucleotide form, the sequence is TGTGCCAGCAGTTTACGGGCCTCGAATCAGCCCCAGCATTTT. This is translated as CASSLRASNQPQHF.